The rows below give T cell receptor beta chains drawn from one sample of a study of cytomegalovirus exposure and HLA in healthy donors. Here immunoSEQ multiplex PCR was the method, and the copy in TCRdb shows in-frame clones only, minus some. The sample lists 150,000 to 180,000 clones; about four fifths were seen once. Sequencing was performed on PBMCs. The source of these receptors is a man younger than 35 in good health and CMV-seronegative. Each CDR3 is given with its conserved first and last residue. Each record gives: clone size, J gene, D gene, V gene, CDR3 DNA, CDR3 protein. The D gene is left open where the match is weak. For some rows the clone size is stated as once, few or many, or as a class when expanded; others skip it.

clone_size: -; j_call: TRBJ2-7; d_call: TRBD1; v_call: TRBV4-3; cdr3_nt: TGCGCCAGCAGCCAAGGTGGAGACAGGGGTTTTGTCGAGCAGTACTTC; cdr3_aa: CASSQGGDRGFVEQYF
clone_size: -; j_call: TRBJ1-4; d_call: TRBD1; v_call: TRBV7-9; cdr3_nt: TGTGCCAGCAGCGGTCACAGGGGGGTGCCCAATGAAAAACTGTTTTTT; cdr3_aa: CASSGHRGVPNEKLFF
clone_size: -; j_call: TRBJ2-6; d_call: TRBD2; v_call: TRBV7-9; cdr3_nt: TGTGCCAGCAGCTTAGCGGGAGTAAGACAGCGGGGAGGGGCCAACGTCCTGACTTTC; cdr3_aa: CASSLAGVRQRGGANVLTF
clone_size: once; j_call: TRBJ1-2; d_call: -; v_call: TRBV7-2; cdr3_nt: TGTGCCAGCAGCTTAGATGGACTCTATGGCTACACCTTC; cdr3_aa: CASSLDGLYGYTF
clone_size: once; j_call: TRBJ2-5; d_call: TRBD2; v_call: TRBV5-1; cdr3_nt: TGCGCCAGCAGCTTGGAACTAGCGGGGGGTAAGACCCAGTACTTC; cdr3_aa: CASSLELAGGKTQYF
clone_size: -; j_call: TRBJ1-5; d_call: -; v_call: TRBV6-5; cdr3_nt: TGTGCCAGCAGTTCTCCAGGGATTAATCAGCCCCAGCATTTT; cdr3_aa: CASSSPGINQPQHF
clone_size: -; j_call: TRBJ1-1; d_call: TRBD1; v_call: TRBV11-1; cdr3_nt: TGTGCCAGCAGGCTTAAAGACAGGGATGGCACTGAAGCTTTCTTT; cdr3_aa: CASRLKDRDGTEAFF
clone_size: -; j_call: TRBJ1-5; d_call: -; v_call: TRBV6-6; cdr3_nt: TGTGCCAGCAGTTCCGGACAGATCAATCAGCCCCAGCATTTT; cdr3_aa: CASSSGQINQPQHF
clone_size: -; j_call: TRBJ2-1; d_call: TRBD2; v_call: TRBV5-1; cdr3_nt: TGCGCCAGCAGCCCGCTATCACTAGCGGGGGGGCGGAGTGAGCAGTTCTTC; cdr3_aa: CASSPLSLAGGRSEQFF
clone_size: few; j_call: TRBJ1-1; d_call: -; v_call: TRBV5-6; cdr3_nt: TGTGCCAGCACCCCTCGGTTACAGGCTCTATTCGCCACTGAAGCTTTCTTT; cdr3_aa: CASTPRLQALFATEAFF
clone_size: -; j_call: TRBJ1-2; d_call: -; v_call: TRBV2; cdr3_nt: TGTGCCAGCAGTGAGCGAGGTCTTTACGATGGCTACACCTTC; cdr3_aa: CASSERGLYDGYTF
clone_size: -; j_call: TRBJ1-2; d_call: -; v_call: TRBV9; cdr3_nt: TGTGCCAGCAGCGAGATACAGGGCTATGGCTACACCTTC; cdr3_aa: CASSEIQGYGYTF
clone_size: -; j_call: TRBJ1-2; d_call: -; v_call: TRBV7-2; cdr3_nt: TGTGCCAGCAGCTTAGTGGGGGGATCTAACTATGGCTACACCTTC; cdr3_aa: CASSLVGGSNYGYTF
clone_size: -; j_call: TRBJ1-4; d_call: -; v_call: TRBV7-9; cdr3_nt: TGTGCCAGCAGCTTAGCGCGCGGGGGGCCCAATGAAAAACTGTTTTTT; cdr3_aa: CASSLARGGPNEKLFF
clone_size: -; j_call: TRBJ2-3; d_call: TRBD2; v_call: TRBV15; cdr3_nt: TGTGCCACCAGCCAGCTTAAGCGGGGGGCGGGGGATACGCAGTATTTT; cdr3_aa: CATSQLKRGAGDTQYF
clone_size: -; j_call: TRBJ2-5; d_call: -; v_call: TRBV5-6; cdr3_nt: TGTGCCAGCAGCTTATTGGGCAGGGTGAAACGGAAGACCCAGTACTTC; cdr3_aa: CASSLLGRVKRKTQYF
clone_size: -; j_call: TRBJ2-1; d_call: TRBD2; v_call: TRBV4-3; cdr3_nt: TGCGCCAGCAGAGGCTCGGCTAGCGGGGTTCTCTCCTACAATGAGCAGTTCTTC; cdr3_aa: CASRGSASGVLSYNEQFF
clone_size: once; j_call: TRBJ1-2; d_call: TRBD1; v_call: TRBV6-1; cdr3_nt: TGTGCCAGCAGTGAAGGGGCGACAGGGGGAGGCTACACCTTC; cdr3_aa: CASSEGATGGGYTF
clone_size: -; j_call: TRBJ2-4; d_call: TRBD1; v_call: TRBV20-1; cdr3_nt: TGCAGTGCTAGAGGTTGGGACAGTCAGTACTTC; cdr3_aa: CSARGWDSQYF
clone_size: -; j_call: TRBJ1-2; d_call: TRBD1; v_call: TRBV19; cdr3_nt: TGTGCCAGCTCGGGGCAGGGGGCTTATGGCTACACCTTC; cdr3_aa: CASSGQGAYGYTF
clone_size: -; j_call: TRBJ2-2; d_call: -; v_call: TRBV25-1; cdr3_nt: TGTGCCAGCAGTGAATCTCCAGGGAAAAGTGGTTCCGGGGAGCTGTTTTTT; cdr3_aa: CASSESPGKSGSGELFF
clone_size: -; j_call: TRBJ1-6; d_call: -; v_call: TRBV9; cdr3_nt: TGTGCCAGCAGCACTCGACAGGCGCCCATCCCATCACCCCTCCACTTT; cdr3_aa: CASSTRQAPIPSPLHF
clone_size: -; j_call: TRBJ2-5; d_call: TRBD2; v_call: TRBV4-2; cdr3_nt: TGTGCCAGCAGCCAAGATTGGAAGACTAGCGGGGACCAAGAGACCCAGTACTTC; cdr3_aa: CASSQDWKTSGDQETQYF
clone_size: few; j_call: TRBJ1-5; d_call: -; v_call: TRBV27; cdr3_nt: TGTGCCAGCCTTTTCCCGTGGCACCCGAATCAGCCCCAGCATTTT; cdr3_aa: CASLFPWHPNQPQHF
clone_size: -; j_call: TRBJ1-6; d_call: TRBD1; v_call: TRBV5-4; cdr3_nt: TGTGCCAGCAGCCCCTACCCAGGGGGCGATTCACCCCTCCACTTT; cdr3_aa: CASSPYPGGDSPLHF
clone_size: -; j_call: TRBJ2-2; d_call: TRBD1; v_call: TRBV5-1; cdr3_nt: TGCGCCAGCAGCTTGGGCGCAGACAGGGGGTTCGGGTCCACCGGGGAGCTGTTTTTT; cdr3_aa: CASSLGADRGFGSTGELFF
clone_size: few; j_call: TRBJ2-1; d_call: TRBD2; v_call: TRBV5-1; cdr3_nt: TGCGCCAGCAGCTTGCCGGCGGCTAGCGGGATTAATGAGCAGTTCTTC; cdr3_aa: CASSLPAASGINEQFF
clone_size: -; j_call: TRBJ1-2; d_call: TRBD1; v_call: TRBV6-5; cdr3_nt: TGTGCCAGCAGGAATACCGGGACAGGGATCTATGGCTACACCTTC; cdr3_aa: CASRNTGTGIYGYTF
clone_size: -; j_call: TRBJ1-2; d_call: TRBD1; v_call: TRBV6-5; cdr3_nt: TGTGCCAGCAGTTCGTTTGGACAGGGTCTAGGCTATGGCTACACCTTC; cdr3_aa: CASSSFGQGLGYGYTF
clone_size: once; j_call: TRBJ1-2; d_call: -; v_call: TRBV6-1; cdr3_nt: TGTGCCGCCAGACCGGGTTTGGGTGGCTACACCTTC; cdr3_aa: CAARPGLGGYTF
clone_size: -; j_call: TRBJ1-5; d_call: -; v_call: TRBV19; cdr3_nt: TGTGCCAGTAGTAGTTGGCGGCCGGAATATAGCAATCAGCCCCAGCATTTT; cdr3_aa: CASSSWRPEYSNQPQHF
clone_size: once; j_call: TRBJ1-2; d_call: -; v_call: TRBV13; cdr3_nt: TGTGCCAGCAGCTTAGTGGCAGGGGTGAATGGCTACACCTTC; cdr3_aa: CASSLVAGVNGYTF
clone_size: -; j_call: TRBJ1-1; d_call: -; v_call: TRBV30; cdr3_nt: TGTGCCTTCCTATGGGGCCCCAGGAGGGACACTGAAGCTTTCTTT; cdr3_aa: CAFLWGPRRDTEAFF
clone_size: -; j_call: TRBJ2-7; d_call: -; v_call: TRBV19; cdr3_nt: TGTGCCAGTAGTATAGTAGGGGAACGCTACGAGCAGTACTTC; cdr3_aa: CASSIVGERYEQYF
clone_size: -; j_call: TRBJ1-5; d_call: -; v_call: TRBV27; cdr3_nt: TGTGCCAGCTCCTACAGTTTACAAAGCAATCAGCCCCAGCATTTT; cdr3_aa: CASSYSLQSNQPQHF
clone_size: -; j_call: TRBJ1-2; d_call: -; v_call: TRBV7-9; cdr3_nt: TGTGCCAGCAGCTTAGCGTCTGGGCAGGGAAACTATGGCTACACCTTC; cdr3_aa: CASSLASGQGNYGYTF
clone_size: -; j_call: TRBJ1-1; d_call: -; v_call: TRBV19; cdr3_nt: TGTGCCAGTACCCCGAGGGCACAAAACACTGAAGCTTTCTTT; cdr3_aa: CASTPRAQNTEAFF
clone_size: -; j_call: TRBJ2-1; d_call: -; v_call: TRBV10-3; cdr3_nt: TGTGCCATCAGCACCAGCTCCTACAATGAGCAGTTCTTC; cdr3_aa: CAISTSSYNEQFF
clone_size: -; j_call: TRBJ2-1; d_call: TRBD2; v_call: TRBV7-9; cdr3_nt: TGTGCCAGCAGCAGCACTAGCGGGGGGGCCGTTTACAATGAGCAGTTCTTC; cdr3_aa: CASSSTSGGAVYNEQFF
clone_size: -; j_call: TRBJ1-2; d_call: -; v_call: TRBV7-2; cdr3_nt: TGTGCCAGCAGCTTAGCTATAGGGGACTATGGCTACACCTTC; cdr3_aa: CASSLAIGDYGYTF
clone_size: -; j_call: TRBJ2-1; d_call: TRBD1; v_call: TRBV10-3; cdr3_nt: TGTGCAACTTGGTCGGGACAGGGGGCGAGTGAGCAGTTCTTC; cdr3_aa: CATWSGQGASEQFF
clone_size: medium-sized; j_call: TRBJ2-7; d_call: -; v_call: TRBV4-3; cdr3_nt: TGCGCCAGCAGCCAACACTCTAGCGAGAGGCCCTACGAGCAGTACTTC; cdr3_aa: CASSQHSSERPYEQYF
clone_size: -; j_call: TRBJ1-1; d_call: -; v_call: TRBV2; cdr3_nt: TGTGCCAGCAGTGAAAACGGTTGGTCCACTGAAGCTTTCTTT; cdr3_aa: CASSENGWSTEAFF
clone_size: -; j_call: TRBJ2-7; d_call: -; v_call: TRBV7-9; cdr3_nt: TGTGCCAGCAGCTTCGCCCGGGAGAGCCTGACCTACGAGCAGTACTTC; cdr3_aa: CASSFARESLTYEQYF
clone_size: -; j_call: TRBJ1-3; d_call: -; v_call: TRBV6-5; cdr3_nt: TGTGCCAGCCGAAGGGGTATGGGAAACACCATATATTTT; cdr3_aa: CASRRGMGNTIYF
clone_size: -; j_call: TRBJ1-3; d_call: -; v_call: TRBV25-1; cdr3_nt: TGTGCCAGCAGTGGCCTGAGCTCTGGAAACACCATATATTTT; cdr3_aa: CASSGLSSGNTIYF
clone_size: few; j_call: TRBJ1-2; d_call: TRBD1; v_call: TRBV5-1; cdr3_nt: TGCGCCAGCAGCGGGTCAGGGGGAAGCAACTATGGCTACACCTTC; cdr3_aa: CASSGSGGSNYGYTF
clone_size: few; j_call: TRBJ1-3; d_call: -; v_call: TRBV11-3; cdr3_nt: TGTGCCAGCAGCTTAGGAACGGCTGGAAACACCATATATTTT; cdr3_aa: CASSLGTAGNTIYF
clone_size: few; j_call: TRBJ1-1; d_call: TRBD1; v_call: TRBV6-5; cdr3_nt: TGTGCCAGCAGTCAGGGGGCGGTCACTGAAGCTTTCTTT; cdr3_aa: CASSQGAVTEAFF
clone_size: -; j_call: TRBJ2-1; d_call: TRBD1; v_call: TRBV4-3; cdr3_nt: TGCGCCAGCAGCCGCGTTGGACAGGGGGCCGATGAGCAGTTCTTC; cdr3_aa: CASSRVGQGADEQFF
clone_size: -; j_call: TRBJ2-1; d_call: TRBD1; v_call: TRBV7-9; cdr3_nt: TGTGCCAGCAGCCCAGGACAGGCCCCCAGTTCGATCTTC; cdr3_aa: CASSPGQAPSSIF
clone_size: -; j_call: TRBJ2-7; d_call: TRBD1; v_call: TRBV6-6; cdr3_nt: TGTGCCAGCAGCACAGGGGGGAACGAGCAGTACTTC; cdr3_aa: CASSTGGNEQYF
clone_size: -; j_call: TRBJ2-3; d_call: TRBD1; v_call: TRBV6-5; cdr3_nt: TGTGCCAGCAGGCGGGGACAGGGTGCAGATACGCAGTATTTT; cdr3_aa: CASRRGQGADTQYF
clone_size: few; j_call: TRBJ1-2; d_call: -; v_call: TRBV11-2; cdr3_nt: TGTGCCAGCAGCTCCCCGGGCGGGGGGTTAATTGGCTACACCTTC; cdr3_aa: CASSSPGGGLIGYTF
clone_size: -; j_call: TRBJ1-1; d_call: -; v_call: TRBV11-3; cdr3_nt: TGTGCCAGCAGCTTCGCTGAACGGAGTGAAGCTTTCTTT; cdr3_aa: CASSFAERSEAFF